This T cell receptor (beta chain) was observed in a study of T cell responses to AZD1222 COVID-19 vaccine (dated by TCRdb to about 2021). Regarding the research as a whole: AZD1222 recipients given second doses at about 4 weeks or at about 12 weeks were pooled, since spike-specific TCR depth and breadth were not found to differ between the two schedules. Trial participants were enrolled by age into 18-55, 56-69 and 70-plus year subgroups, with roughly 150, 30 and 60 TCR-sequenced participants respectively. A total of about 230 trial participants underwent TCR sequencing, of whom about 210 received two doses of AZD1222 and about 25 received two doses of the MenACWY control vaccine.

This clone was detected only once. The clone's antigen remains unknown. No much larger clone exists at a distance of one base, and base qualities are not known. V and J lose 0 bases and 7 bases, and a span of 6 bases separates them. In the germline V gene (reference sequence), CDR1 corresponds to DFQATT and CDR2 to SNEGSKA. From the cysteine up to the phenylalanine, the CDR3 has a length of 11 residues. Only the CDR3 part of the read is kept: 33 bases, read in frame from the first base. The sample's time point label is to be understood as: baseline before first vaccination. Samples from vaccinated people were obtained from the UK trials COV001 and COV002, which included a single-blind randomized controlled phase 2/3 trial of AZD1222 (ChAdOx1 nCoV-19) in healthy adults. For TCRbeta chain sequencing, PBMC samples from trial participants were taken at day 0 and at day 28 after the second dose. Study-wide findings and limitations: The vaccine-associated CD4 TCRs covered the entire spike protein, and the dominant responses fell in regions 160-218 and 743-854. Conclusions about previously exposed vaccinees are limited, since just five to seven AZD1222 recipients were seropositive for SARS-CoV-2 at baseline. Spike-specific TCR breadth and depth rose significantly after two AZD1222 doses compared with day 0 and with MenACWY recipients. Participants were mostly white British, with more females than males. The authors suggested clonal diversity may have been underestimated. The 56-69-year group was small, and its depth increase did not reach significance, likely because of low power. Reportedly, close to half of the unique spike-specific TCRs recognized epitopes lying outside the regions that are mutated in the B.1.351 and B.1.1.7 variants. Because no day 14 peak-response samples were available, repertoires were characterized only after the peak T cell response.

The CDR3 regions of human TCRbeta chains were analyzed by immunosequencing. As for the original processing: TCRs in the repertoires were compared against a reference library of SARS-CoV-2-specific TCRs that had been generated with the MIRA antigen-specificity platform. Breadth meant the fraction of unique TCRs that were SARS-CoV-2-associated, whereas depth meant the fraction of total T cells that were SARS-CoV-2-associated. Using the MIRA data, every spike-specific TCR was mapped to the spike region that the TCR reacted to and assigned to either a CD4 or a CD8 class. Log10-transformed breadth and depth values were compared by one-way ANOVA with Sidak's multiple comparisons tests. This is the immuneACCESS table as TCRdb keeps it, with only in-frame sequences that have V and J called. A part of the clones is gone; compared with another copy, unresolved V genes explain less than half, and the rest is unexplained. That table is the source of V, J and clone size, and D and trimming were worked out from the DNA. Within this sample are about 86,000 clones, with 88% of them counted one time only. The ten largest clones add up to roughly 6% of the sample.

Sequenced here: peripheral blood, sampled on day 0 of AZD1222 vaccination. The sequence came from an adult in good health. The sequence joins TRBV20-1 to TRBJ1-2; no confident D gene assignment can be made. The CDR3 in this case is CSARETGGYTF. The DNA reads TGCAGTGCTAGAGAAACTGGTGGCTACACCTTC.